These 30 T cell receptor beta chains came from one sample sequenced in a study of T cell responses to AZD1222 COVID-19 vaccine. This table comes from immunoSEQ multiplex PCR, and its TCRdb copy is limited to in-frame clones, with some not included. The sample holds 150,000 to 200,000 clones, less than 95% seen once. Sequencing used peripheral blood, obtained on day 0 of AZD1222 vaccination. The receptor source for this set is an adult in good health.

The chain recombines TRBV6-5 with TRBJ2-1, with TRBD2 matching over 8 bases. Unmatched junction bases numbered 13, after V lost 6 bases and J lost 9 bases. The CDR3 has 15 residues. Germline values: CDR1 MNHEY, CDR2 SVGAGI. CDR3 DNA sequence: TGTGCCAGCAGACTAGGGGGTAGCGGGAAGGGTGAGCAGTTCTTC. Translation: CASRLGGSGKGEQFF.

This clone was seen a handful of times. V usage is TRBV5-1 and J usage is TRBJ2-1, with no clear D. V was cut by 0 bases and J by 6 bases, with 4 bases left in between. Germline values: CDR1 SGHRS, CDR2 YFSETQ. This CDR3 comprises 12 residues. The CDR3 nucleotides read TGCGCCAGCAGCTTGGCCGCCAATGAGCAGTTCTTC. Amino acid sequence: CASSLAANEQFF.

This clone was seen once. The CDR3 region has the DNA TGCGCCAGCAGCGTATACAGGGGAAATCCCTACGAGCAGTACTTC. Encoded protein: CASSVYRGNPYEQYF. The chain joins TRBV5-1 to TRBJ2-7; 7 bases map to TRBD1. CDR1 and CDR2 (germline): SGHRS, YFSETQ. With V trimmed by 4 bases and J by 2 bases, 9 bases remained unmatched. There are 15 residues in the CDR3.

The CDR3 coding sequence is TGTGCCAGCAGCTTAAGGGAAGGCTATGGCTACACCTTC. Translated, it gives CASSLREGYGYTF. The chain recombines TRBV7-8 with TRBJ1-2; no clear D. Looked up from germline, CDR1 is SGHVS and CDR2 is FQNEAQ. Between the trimmed V and J ends, which lost 2 bases and 4 bases, there was a span of 8 bases. The CDR3 runs to 13 residues.

The V call is TRBV19, the J call TRBJ1-1; D uncertain. This CDR3 region has 14 residues. Trimming shortened V by 3 bases and J by 0 bases, and 8 bases separated the two germline ends. Germline lookup yields CDR1 LNHDA and CDR2 SQIVND (reference sequence). The CDR3 spells CASSMVTLNTEAFF. The CDR3 bases are TGTGCCAGTAGTATGGTGACGTTGAACACTGAAGCTTTCTTT.

The V and J genes are TRBV6-5 and TRBJ1-3; D perhaps matches TRBD1 (5 bases). This CDR3 contains 13 residues. From germline, CDR1 is MNHEY and CDR2 SVGAGI. Between the trimmed V and J ends, which lost 8 bases and 0 bases, there was a span of 8 bases. CDR3 sequence reads: CASWGSSGNTIYF. CDR3 bases: TGTGCCAGCTGGGGCAGCTCTGGAAACACCATATATTTT.

The rearrangement joins TRBV10-1 to TRBJ1-1; the match to TRBD1 covers 7 bases. This CDR3 spans 14 amino acids. The V and J ends lost 6 bases and 0 bases, in that order; junction bases with no gene match: 4. Germline V gene lookup returns CDR1 WNHNN and CDR2 SYGVQD (reference sequence). CDR3 loop: CASSSGQLNTEAFF. In DNA form, the CDR3 reads TGCGCCAGCAGCTCGGGACAGTTGAACACTGAAGCTTTCTTT.

The chain couples TRBV14 to TRBJ2-7; either TRBD1 or TRBD2 may supply D (5 bases each). Germline CDR1 reads SGHDN; CDR2 reads FVKESK. CDR3 length: 15 amino acids. Trimming pared 6 bases from V and 0 bases from J, leaving 15 bases between. The CDR3 region has the DNA TGTGCCAGCAGACTCGGGACGTCTAACTCCTACGAGCAGTACTTC. Residues: CASRLGTSNSYEQYF.

The chain recombines TRBV5-5 with TRBJ2-7, with unresolved D. This CDR3 has 12 amino acids. Deletions cut 4 bases from V and 9 bases from J, with 14 bases between. Per germline, CDR1 SGHKS and CDR2 YYEKEE (reference sequence). The CDR3 protein is CASSPPPVVQYF. The CDR3 DNA reads as TGTGCCAGCAGCCCCCCCCCGGTGGTGCAGTACTTC.

This clone came up once. DNA for the CDR3: TGTGCCAGCAGCCCCCCAGGGGGGTACGAGCAGTACTTC. Its translation: CASSPPGGYEQYF. J is TRBJ2-7 and V is TRBV13; D perhaps matches TRBD1 (7 bases). V lost 5 bases, J lost 4 bases, and 12 bases lay in between. Germline V lookup: CDR1 PRHDT, CDR2 FYEKMQ (reference sequence). CDR3 length equals 13 residues.

The V call is TRBV27, the J call TRBJ1-2; D is undetermined. Germline lookup yields CDR1 MNHEY and CDR2 SMNVEV (reference sequence). CDR3 length: 12 residues. Trimming shortened V by 6 bases and J by 4 bases, and 9 bases separated the two germline ends. This chain's CDR3 is CASSPDGYGYTF. CDR3 in DNA: TGTGCCAGCAGCCCGGACGGCTATGGCTACACCTTC.

The gene calls are TRBV25-1 and TRBJ1-1; D is undetermined. The V gene's germline CDR1 is MGHDK and CDR2 SYGVNS. The ends were cut back, 7 bases at V and 1 base at J, with 13 bases in the middle. The CDR3 is 14 amino acids. The CDR3 region has the DNA TGTGCCAGCACCACAAACGGACCGAACACTGAAGCTTTCTTT. This sequence encodes CASTTNGPNTEAFF.

The chain carries TRBV6-5 and TRBJ2-5; no definite D call. The CDR3 contains 14 residues. Deletions cut 2 bases from V and 2 bases from J, with 9 bases between. Germline V gene sequence: CDR1 MNHEY, CDR2 SVGAGI. Here the CDR3 reads CASSYGVGQETQYF. The CDR3 region has the DNA TGTGCCAGCAGTTACGGGGTCGGGCAAGAGACCCAGTACTTC.

The J gene is TRBJ2-7, the V gene TRBV28, with a possible D match to TRBD2 (6 bases). In germline, CDR1 is MDHEN, CDR2 SYDVKM. The length of the CDR3 is 14 residues. Between the trimmed V and J ends, which lost 3 bases and 4 bases, there was a span of 13 bases. The CDR3 protein is CASSLAGFGYEQYF. The DNA of the CDR3 is TGTGCCAGCAGTTTGGCGGGGTTTGGTTACGAGCAGTACTTC.

The V call is TRBV6-5, the J call TRBJ1-5; D remains ambiguous. Per the germline V gene, CDR1 is MNHEY and CDR2 is SVGAGI. V was trimmed by 7 bases and J by 3 bases, leaving 16 bases between them. This CDR3 has 15 amino acids. The CDR3 DNA follows: TGTGCCAGCAACCCGTCTGGGGTCCACAATCAGCCCCAGCATTTT. Protein sequence: CASNPSGVHNQPQHF.

The chain recombines TRBV7-3 with TRBJ2-2; TRBD2 might be the D (6 bases). This CDR3 contains 18 residues. In germline, CDR1 is SGHTA, CDR2 FQGTGA. The germline V and J ends were trimmed by 2 bases and 3 bases, with 19 bases remaining between them. CDR3 nucleotide sequence: TGTGCCAGCAGCTTATATCCCCATGGGACTTACCACACCGGGGAGCTGTTTTTT. Encoded protein: CASSLYPHGTYHTGELFF.

J is TRBJ1-2 and V is TRBV5-4; 7 bases match TRBD1. After removal of 4 bases from V and 3 bases from J, the junction contained 15 bases not matched to a gene. In germline, CDR1 is SGHNT, CDR2 YYREEE (reference sequence). CDR3 size: 17 residues. The CDR3 DNA reads TGTGCCAGCAGCGGAAGCACCCAAGGGGGCTGGGACTATGGCTACACCTTC. It specifies CASSGSTQGGWDYGYTF. Looking up the rest from reference TRBV5-4 and TRBJ1-2 gives the full variable domain: ETGVTQSPTHLIKTRGQQVTLRCSSQSGHNTVSWYQQALGQGPQFIFQYYREEENGRGNFPPRFSGLQFPNYSSELNVNALELDDSALYLCASSGSTQGGWDYGYTFGSGTRLTVV.

The chain joins TRBV18 to TRBJ1-3, with D uncertain. V lost 5 bases, J lost 8 bases, and 7 bases lay in between. The CDR3 runs 11 residues. Germline values: CDR1 KGHSH, CDR2 LQKENI. DNA for the CDR3: TGTGCCAGCTCATCGAGGGACACCATATATTTT. It specifies CASSSRDTIYF. Full variable domain (rest looked up from reference TRBV18 and TRBJ1-3): NAGVMQNPRHLVRRRGQEARLRCSPMKGHSHVYWYRQLPEEGLKFMVYLQKENIIDESGMPKERFSAEFPKEGPSILRIQQVVRGDSAAYFCASSSRDTIYFGEGSWLTVV.

The chain recombines TRBV9 with TRBJ1-6; no firm D call. The CDR3 is made up of 12 amino acids. V was trimmed by 5 bases and J by 9 bases, leaving 9 bases between them. Per germline, CDR1 SGDLS and CDR2 YYNGEE. CDR3 sequence reads: CASSPLTSPLHF. CDR3 in DNA: TGTGCCAGCAGTCCCCTAACTTCACCCCTCCACTTT.

Points on this clone: The same CDR3 is also encoded by other DNA sequences in this sample. This chain links TRBV6-1 with TRBJ1-6; D is ambiguous. Germline lookup yields CDR1 MNHNS and CDR2 SASEGT. V was clipped by 2 bases and J by 7 bases, with 6 bases between them. The CDR3 has 13 amino acids. The CDR3 sequence: CASSETGNSPLHF. CDR3 nucleotides: TGTGCCAGCAGTGAAACGGGGAATTCACCCCTCCACTTT.

V is TRBV6-5 and J is TRBJ1-2, with a tentative D call TRBD1 (5 bases). V was shortened by 0 bases and J by 7 bases, with 15 bases between the two germline ends. CDR1 and CDR2 from the germline V gene are MNHEY and SVGAGI. This CDR3 region has 15 residues. The CDR3, as DNA: TGTGCCAGCAGTTACTCTATCCAGGGCGAGAGTGGCTACACCTTC. This sequence encodes CASSYSIQGESGYTF.

V is TRBV30 and J is TRBJ1-1; the D is unclear. The CDR3 extends over 13 amino acids. Germline CDR1 GTSNPN, CDR2 SVGIG (reference sequence). V lost 0 bases and J lost 1, with 6 bases in between. The CDR3, as DNA: TGTGCCTGGAGTGTACTGGGGAACACTGAAGCTTTCTTT. This translates into CAWSVLGNTEAFF.

This chain uses TRBV7-2 with TRBJ1-2, with TRBD1 identical over 9 bases. With V trimmed by 3 bases and J by 8 bases, 4 bases remained unmatched. CDR1 is SGHTA and CDR2 is FQGNSA in the germline V gene. The CDR3 is 13 residues long. In DNA, the CDR3 is TGTGCCAGCAGCTTTGGGACAGGGTCCGGCTACACCTTC. This gives the protein CASSFGTGSGYTF.

The chain joins TRBV5-1 to TRBJ2-5; 8 bases are a match to TRBD1. Germline CDR1 SGHRS, CDR2 YFSETQ. The length of the CDR3 is 15 residues. Trimming cost V 4 bases and J 2 bases; bases outside gene matches: 7. The CDR3 coding sequence is TGCGCCAGCAGCACCGGACAGGGTGGGCAAGAGACCCAGTACTTC. Its protein product is CASSTGQGGQETQYF.

This chain links TRBV14 with TRBJ1-1, with D hard to call. Trimming removed 5 bases from V and 3 bases from J, with 10 bases in between. The germline V gene encodes CDR1 SGHDN and CDR2 FVKESK. The CDR3 loop spans 13 amino acids. Here the CDR3 reads CASSVGPYTEAFF. In nucleotides, the CDR3 is TGTGCCAGCAGCGTGGGCCCGTACACTGAAGCTTTCTTT.

This sequence joins TRBV7-9 and TRBJ1-4; no clear D. The CDR3 extends over 15 amino acids. V was pared by 5 bases and J by 7 bases, with 17 bases between. Germline V lookup: CDR1 SEHNR, CDR2 FQNEAQ (reference sequence). In DNA, the CDR3 is TGTGCCAGCAGCCTCCTCGGCCGGCCTCCTGAAAAACTGTTTTTT. Its translation: CASSLLGRPPEKLFF. The full variable domain, its missing parts supplied by reference TRBV7-9 and TRBJ1-4, is DTGVSQNPRHKITKRGQNVTFRCDPISEHNRLYWYRQTLGQGPEFLTYFQNEAQLEKSRLLSDRFSAERPKGSFSTLEIQRTEQGDSAMYLCASSLLGRPPEKLFFGSGTQLSVL.

The chain recombines TRBV19 with TRBJ2-5; possibly TRBD1 for D (5 bases). Trimming left V 3 bases short and J 4 bases short, with 18 bases between. Germline lookup yields CDR1 LNHDA and CDR2 SQIVND (reference sequence). The CDR3 runs to 16 residues. The CDR3 spells CASSIPLGVGRETQYF. CDR3 nucleotide sequence: TGTGCCAGTAGTATCCCTCTCGGCGTGGGGCGAGAGACCCAGTACTTC.

CDR3 DNA sequence: TGTGCCAGCAGTTACGGGATCGGACTAGCGGGAGCTGAGCAGTTCTTC. Amino acids: CASSYGIGLAGAEQFF. The V call is TRBV27, the J call TRBJ2-1, with TRBD2 identical over 13 bases. In germline, CDR1 is MNHEY, CDR2 SMNVEV (reference sequence). The CDR3 runs to 16 residues. With 4 bases clipped from V and 9 bases from J, the junction kept 9 bases outside the gene matches.

This chain joins TRBV2 and TRBJ2-7; possibly TRBD1 or TRBD2 for D (5 bases each). Between the trimmed V and J ends, which lost 8 bases and 6 bases, there was a span of 14 bases. Germline V CDR1 and CDR2: SNHLY, FYNNEI. The CDR3 extends over 12 amino acids. For the CDR3, the DNA is TGTGCCAGCCGGGGCCTCTTTATCGAGCAGTACTTC. Its protein product is CASRGLFIEQYF.

This clone was detected once. V gene TRBV5-4 combines with J gene TRBJ2-3; 10 nucleotides line up with TRBD1. There are 15 residues in the CDR3. V shed 4 bases and J 2 bases; nucleotides not matched to a gene: 4. Germline V CDR1 and CDR2: SGHNT, YYREEE (reference sequence). CDR3 in amino acids: CASSPGQGFTDTQYF. The CDR3 region has the DNA TGTGCCAGCAGCCCGGGACAGGGGTTCACAGATACGCAGTATTTT.